Listed here are 30 T cell receptor beta chains from one sample, sequenced in a study of chemoradiotherapy in HPV16-positive cancers. Method: immunoSEQ multiplex PCR; TCRdb's copy keeps in-frame clones and lacks some. The sample includes over 15,000 clones, approximately 79% seen only once; the top ten take roughly 11%. Sample acquisition took place from a patient who underwent chemoradiotherapy. The receptors were gathered from a human donor with HPV-associated anogenital cancer.

The genes are TRBV28 and TRBJ1-3; D is undetermined. The V end was cut by 4 bases, the J end by 11 bases, with 12 bases between. In germline, CDR1 is MDHEN, CDR2 SYDVKM. The CDR3 is 12 residues long. CDR3: CASSSPRRAIYF. The DNA for the CDR3 is TGTGCCAGCAGTTCCCCCCGAAGGGCCATATATTTT.

V is TRBV18 and J is TRBJ1-5; 7 nucleotides match TRBD1. Germline CDR1 and CDR2: KGHSH and LQKENI. The CDR3 length is 13 residues. The trim removed 5 bases at V and 4 bases at J, leaving 2 bases unmatched. The chain's CDR3 is CASSTGENQPQHF. CDR3 nucleotides: TGTGCCAGCTCAACAGGGGAGAATCAGCCCCAGCATTTT.

This chain links TRBV6-1 with TRBJ2-7; D may be TRBD2 (6 bases). Trimming cost V 3 bases and J 3 bases, with 18 bases left between them. The V gene's germline CDR1 is MNHNS and CDR2 SASEGT. The length of the CDR3 is 16 residues. CDR3 in DNA: TGTGCCAGCAGTGAGGGACTCCAGGGTAACTACTACGAGCAGTACTTC. Its translation is CASSEGLQGNYYEQYF.

The gene calls are TRBV6-5 and TRBJ1-1, with D unresolved. V shed 2 bases and J shed 1 base, with 8 bases lying between them. Germline lookup yields CDR1 MNHEY and CDR2 SVGAGI. The CDR3 runs to 14 residues. CDR3: CASSYVRQNTEAFF. CDR3 nucleotide sequence: TGTGCCAGCAGTTACGTTCGGCAGAACACTGAAGCTTTCTTT.

The chain has TRBV19 and TRBJ2-5; the D gene is possibly TRBD2 (5 bases). V gave up 3 bases and J gave up 4 bases, with 9 bases separating them. The CDR3 totals 13 residues. CDR1 and CDR2 (germline): LNHDA, SQIVND (reference sequence). The CDR3 DNA reads as TGTGCCAGTAGTATCGGGAAGAGAGAGACCCAGTACTTC. Amino acid sequence: CASSIGKRETQYF.

This rearrangement joins TRBV6-1 to TRBJ1-1; D unresolved. Trimming removed 6 bases from V and 4 bases from J, with 6 bases in between. The CDR3 covers 11 residues. Germline CDR1 and CDR2: MNHNS and SASEGT. CDR3 DNA sequence: TGTGCCAGCAGCGTATTCACTGAAGCTTTCTTT. It specifies CASSVFTEAFF.

The chain couples TRBV20-1 to TRBJ2-5; no definite D call. The ends were cut back, 5 bases at V and 7 bases at J, with 8 bases in the middle. CDR1 is DFQATT, CDR2 SNEGSKA, per germline (reference sequence). The CDR3 is 10 amino acids. The CDR3 protein is CSAPSATQYF. The CDR3 bases are TGCAGTGCTCCTTCCGCGACCCAGTACTTC.

CDR3 residues: CASRRQDSSYEQYF. Here the CDR3 DNA reads TGTGCCAGCAGGCGGCAGGATAGCTCCTACGAGCAGTACTTC. The V call is TRBV28, the J call TRBJ2-7; D call uncertain. Germline lookup yields CDR1 MDHEN and CDR2 SYDVKM. The V end was cut by 6 bases, the J end by 0 bases, with 12 bases between. The CDR3 runs 14 residues. The full variable domain, its missing parts supplied by reference TRBV28 and TRBJ2-7, is DVKVTQSSRYLVKRTGEKVFLECVQDMDHENMFWYRQDPGLGLRLIYFSYDVKMKEKGDIPEGYSVSREKKERFSLILESASTNQTSMYLCASRRQDSSYEQYFGPGTRLTVT.

This clone came up a few times. The V and J genes are TRBV28 and TRBJ1-4; D is uncertain. The V and J ends lost 8 bases and 8 bases respectively, with 15 bases between them. The germline gives CDR1 MDHEN, CDR2 SYDVKM. The CDR3 contains 13 residues. The CDR3 reads CASGITGREKLFF. The CDR3 nucleotides are TGTGCCAGCGGAATAACCGGGAGGGAAAAACTGTTTTTT.

V gene TRBV7-9 combines with J gene TRBJ1-4, with D hard to call. V lost 6 bases to trimming and J lost 1 base, with 9 bases between them. Germline CDR1 reads SEHNR; CDR2 reads FQNEAQ (reference sequence). The CDR3 extends over 14 amino acids. The CDR3 is CASSPLRTNEKLFF. The CDR3 region has the DNA TGTGCCAGCAGTCCCCTTAGAACTAATGAAAAACTGTTTTTT.

This clone was picked up a small number of times. This chain uses TRBV7-9 with TRBJ1-5; the D is unclear. Germline CDR1 and CDR2: SEHNR and FQNEAQ (reference sequence). The V end lost 3 bases, the J end lost 7 bases, and 10 bases lay between the germline ends. This CDR3 region has 13 residues. The chain's CDR3 is CASSLVESQPQHF. The DNA of the CDR3 is TGTGCCAGCAGCTTGGTCGAGTCGCAGCCCCAGCATTTT. The full variable domain, in which reference TRBV7-9 and TRBJ1-5 provide the parts outside the CDR3, is DTGVSQNPRHKITKRGQNVTFRCDPISEHNRLYWYRQTLGQGPEFLTYFQNEAQLEKSRLLSDRFSAERPKGSFSTLEIQRTEQGDSAMYLCASSLVESQPQHFGDGTRLSIL.

The rearrangement uses TRBV5-6 and TRBJ2-3, with 7 bases fitting TRBD2. Germline CDR1 SGHDT, CDR2 YYEEEE. V shed 4 bases, J shed 1 base, and the junction held 12 bases outside the gene matches. The CDR3 loop spans 17 amino acids. CDR3 sequence: CASSLLSGARGTDTQYF. CDR3 DNA sequence: TGTGCCAGCAGCCTACTAAGCGGGGCGCGCGGCACAGATACGCAGTATTTT.

This chain uses TRBV9 with TRBJ2-5; D is tentatively TRBD1 or TRBD2 (6 bases each). The ends were cut back, 0 bases at V and 4 bases at J, with 13 bases in the middle. Germline CDR1 reads SGDLS; CDR2 reads YYNGEE. This CDR3 region has 15 residues. CDR3 DNA sequence: TGTGCCAGCAGCGTAGTGGGGGGCGCGAGAGAGACCCAGTACTTC. It codes for CASSVVGGARETQYF.

The chain has TRBV28 and TRBJ1-2, with a weak D call TRBD1 (5 bases). Per germline, CDR1 MDHEN and CDR2 SYDVKM. This CDR3 is 13 amino acids long. Between the trimmed V and J ends, which lost 6 bases and 5 bases, there was a span of 13 bases. This CDR3 reads CASSSGTPYGYTF. For the CDR3, the DNA is TGTGCCAGCAGCTCCGGGACTCCTTATGGCTACACCTTC.

The chain links TRBV7-2 to TRBJ2-5; D gene unclear. Germline V CDR1 and CDR2: SGHTA, FQGNSA. V lost 3 bases to trimming and J lost 2 bases, with 7 bases between them. CDR3 length equals 13 residues. This CDR3 is CASSFIIQETQYF. Written as DNA, the CDR3 is TGTGCCAGCAGCTTCATCATTCAAGAGACCCAGTACTTC.

The chain joins TRBV7-8 to TRBJ1-1; TRBD1 is a possible D gene (5 bases). CDR1 and CDR2 (germline): SGHVS, FQNEAQ. V shed 4 bases and J shed 6 bases, with 12 bases lying between them. The CDR3 extends over 13 amino acids. The CDR3 bases are TGTGCCAGCAGCTCAAAGGGGTGGGCTGAAGCTTTCTTT. This gives the protein CASSSKGWAEAFF.

The table lists this clone with a few counts. This chain uses TRBV4-1 with TRBJ2-2, with TRBD1 as a possible D gene (5 bases). V was cut by 4 bases and J by 5 bases, with 11 bases left in between. There are 14 residues in the CDR3. Germline V gene data show CDR1 as MGHRA and CDR2 as YSYEKL. This CDR3 reads CASSPRTSTGELFF. The CDR3 DNA sequence: TGCGCCAGCAGCCCCCGGACAAGTACCGGGGAGCTGTTTTTT.

The chain joins TRBV13 to TRBJ2-7; D is ambiguous. V lost 6 bases to trimming and J lost 4 bases, with 16 bases between them. Per germline, CDR1 PRHDT and CDR2 FYEKMQ (reference sequence). The CDR3 contains 14 residues. CDR3 bases: TGTGCCAGCAGTCACATACCCCTACGGTACGAGCAGTACTTC. Amino acid sequence: CASSHIPLRYEQYF.

This sequence joins TRBV6-1 and TRBJ1-2, with 7 bases identical to TRBD1. In germline, CDR1 is MNHNS, CDR2 SASEGT. This CDR3 spans 13 amino acids. V was pared by 6 bases and J by 6 bases, with 7 bases of the junction left unmatched. The CDR3 bases are TGTGCCAGCAGACGACAGGGTCGGAATGGCTACACCTTC. Its translation: CASRRQGRNGYTF.

The CDR3 DNA follows: TGTGCCAGCAGCGTCCAGGGTTCGACCACTGAAGCTTTCTTT. It specifies CASSVQGSTTEAFF. The V and J genes are TRBV7-3 and TRBJ1-1; tentative D call: TRBD1 (5 bases). CDR1 SGHTA and CDR2 FQGTGA come from the germline V gene. Trimming shortened V by 5 bases and J by 4 bases, and 14 bases separated the two germline ends. The CDR3 is made up of 14 amino acids.

The sample holds a few counts of this clone. V gene TRBV7-9 combines with J gene TRBJ1-5; TRBD1 is a possible D gene (6 bases). V was clipped by 5 bases and J by 0 bases, with 11 bases between them. The CDR3 length is 15 residues. Germline V CDR1 and CDR2: SEHNR, FQNEAQ (reference sequence). CDR3 protein: CASSPGTTSNQPQHF. The CDR3 nucleotides are TGTGCCAGCAGCCCCGGGACAACTAGCAATCAGCCCCAGCATTTT.

The chain employs TRBV19 and TRBJ2-7; tentative D call: TRBD1 (6 bases). Germline V CDR1 and CDR2: LNHDA, SQIVND (reference sequence). V dropped 0 bases and J dropped 3 bases, with 12 bases sitting between them. The CDR3 covers 15 residues. The CDR3 region is CASSIEWQGNYEQYF. The DNA for the CDR3 is TGTGCCAGTAGTATAGAGTGGCAGGGGAACTACGAGCAGTACTTC.

This chain uses TRBV6-1 with TRBJ1-4; TRBD1 aligns across 8 bases. Per the germline V gene, CDR1 is MNHNS and CDR2 is SASEGT. The V gene end was trimmed by 1 base and the J gene end by 5 bases; junction bases not matched to a gene: 6. The CDR3 contains 16 residues. The CDR3 nucleotides read TGTGCCAGCAGTGAAGGGAATTACAGGGGGAATGAAAAACTGTTTTTT. As protein: CASSEGNYRGNEKLFF.

J is TRBJ2-5 and V is TRBV7-9, with D tentatively TRBD1 (6 bases). The CDR3 is 13 amino acids. V lost 5 bases, J lost 9 bases, and 16 bases lay in between. Per the germline V gene, CDR1 is SEHNR and CDR2 is FQNEAQ (reference sequence). The CDR3 reads CASSHRETRSQYF. DNA of the CDR3: TGTGCCAGCAGCCACAGGGAAACCAGGTCCCAGTACTTC.

V and J are TRBV28 and TRBJ1-1; D not certain. V was cut by 6 bases and J by 2 bases, with 4 bases left in between. Germline loops: CDR1 MDHEN, CDR2 SYDVKM. The CDR3 consists of 11 residues. This CDR3 is CASSENTEAFF. DNA for the CDR3: TGTGCCAGCAGCGAAAACACTGAAGCTTTCTTT.

This clone was picked up a small number of times. This chain connects TRBV7-2 to TRBJ2-7, with TRBD1 identical over 8 bases. With 3 bases clipped from V and 6 bases from J, the junction kept 1 base outside the gene matches. The CDR3 length is 12 residues. Looked up from germline, CDR1 is SGHTA and CDR2 is FQGNSA. The CDR3 protein is CASSFGQGEQYF. DNA of the CDR3: TGTGCCAGCAGCTTTGGACAGGGCGAGCAGTACTTC.

This chain uses TRBV7-3 with TRBJ2-5; 11 nucleotides align to TRBD2. The junction had 5 bases not matched to a gene; V was cut back by 3 bases and J by 5 bases. Germline V gene lookup returns CDR1 SGHTA and CDR2 FQGTGA. This CDR3 region has 15 residues. The CDR3, as DNA: TGTGCCAGCAGCTTTACTAGCGGGGGTGTTGAGACCCAGTACTTC. Translating it yields CASSFTSGGVETQYF.

The gene calls are TRBV2 and TRBJ2-5; D is unresolved. CDR3 length: 11 residues. Trimming took off 8 bases at V and 2 bases at J, with 6 bases between the two ends. CDR1 and CDR2 from the germline V gene are SNHLY and FYNNEI. This chain's CDR3 is CASLQQETQYF. CDR3 DNA: TGTGCCAGCTTACAGCAAGAGACCCAGTACTTC.

V usage is TRBV18 and J usage is TRBJ2-3; possibly TRBD1 for D (6 bases). The CDR3 extends over 13 amino acids. The germline gives CDR1 KGHSH, CDR2 LQKENI. V gave up 3 bases and J gave up 6 bases, with 10 bases separating them. This chain's CDR3 is CASSPTTGDTQYF. The CDR3 DNA follows: TGTGCCAGCTCACCGACAACAGGGGATACGCAGTATTTT.

This clone showed up just a few times. J is TRBJ2-3 and V is TRBV7-9, with D tentatively TRBD1 (5 bases). Trimming took 3 bases from V and 4 from J, leaving 14 bases between them. CDR3 length: 15 residues. Germline V CDR1 and CDR2: SEHNR, FQNEAQ (reference sequence). This CDR3 reads CASSFSRTRSDTQYF. CDR3 coding DNA: TGTGCCAGCAGCTTCTCTAGGACAAGGTCAGATACGCAGTATTTT.